One and the same sample provided the 22 T cell receptor beta chains below, sequenced in a study of CD8 T cells in ankylosing spondylitis. Whole-study results and caveats: About 8 highly homologous variants made up a TCR beta motif, and this motif appeared characteristic of ankylosing spondylitis blood.

TCRdb analysed the 5' RACE reads with MiXCR anew, one entry per CDR3 protein. The sample contains more than 100,000 distinct CDR3 sequences, 17% of which appear only once. Their cognate antigens are unknown. Sequencing was performed on blood, either unsorted or a sorted T cell fraction (not recorded which). These receptor sequences come from a male donor with ankylosing spondylitis.

This clonotype has a handful of counts. The rearrangement joins TRBV4-1 to TRBJ2-1, with a possible D match to TRBD1 (7 bases). Germline CDR1 is MGHRA and CDR2 is YSYEKL. V was cut by 4 bases and J by 9 bases, with 25 bases left in between. The CDR3 consists of 17 residues. The CDR3 loop reads CASSLGTATRLGAEQFF. In DNA form, the CDR3 reads TGCGCCAGCAGCCTTGGGACAGCGACCAGACTAGGGGCTGAGCAGTTCTTC.

This clonotype was seen only a few times. V is TRBV20-1 and J is TRBJ2-7; maybe TRBD2 (6 bases). Germline-derived CDR1 and CDR2 are DFQATT and SNEGSKA (reference sequence). The CDR3 runs 15 residues. Trimming removed 6 bases from V and 0 bases from J, with 18 bases in between. This chain's CDR3 is CSATPSGSISYEQYF. CDR3 nucleotide sequence: TGCAGTGCAACACCGAGCGGGTCAATCTCCTACGAGCAGTACTTC.

This clonotype was observed a handful of times. Here the CDR3 reads CASSWYRANVLTF. The CDR3 DNA reads as TGTGCCAGCAGTTGGTACCGGGCCAACGTCCTGACTTTC. This rearrangement joins TRBV27 to TRBJ2-6, with D unclear. V was shortened by 4 bases and J by 5 bases, with 6 bases between the two germline ends. Germline CDR1 reads MNHEY; CDR2 reads SMNVEV (reference sequence). CDR3 length: 13 residues.

The chain is built from TRBV5-4 and TRBJ2-1; 13 bases match TRBD2. CDR3 size: 15 residues. Unmatched junction bases numbered 6, after V lost 4 bases and J lost 8 bases. Germline lookup yields CDR1 SGHNT and CDR2 YYREEE (reference sequence). CDR3 sequence: CASSAGTSGTDEQFF. The CDR3 DNA is TGTGCCAGCAGCGCCGGGACTAGCGGGACCGATGAGCAGTTCTTC.

The chain recombines TRBV29-1 with TRBJ2-7, with no clear D. Germline CDR1 and CDR2: SQVTM and ANQGSEA. V was pared by 6 bases and J by 3 bases, with 18 bases between. This CDR3 is built from 14 residues. DNA of the CDR3: TGCAGCGTGGTAGGATCAGGAGTGGGCTACGAGCAGTACTTC. It yields the protein CSVVGSGVGYEQYF.

The rearrangement uses TRBV20-1 and TRBJ2-1; D is possibly TRBD1 (6 bases). CDR3 length equals 11 residues. Trimming pared 5 bases from V and 12 bases from J, leaving 14 bases between. The V gene's germline CDR1 is DFQATT and CDR2 SNEGSKA (reference sequence). The CDR3 region has the DNA TGCAGTGCTGGCGCAAAAGGGGGGCAGTTCTTC. It yields the protein CSAGAKGGQFF.

This clonotype was observed a handful of times. The V and J genes are TRBV12-3 or TRBV12-4 and TRBJ2-3; 9 bases line up with TRBD1. The length of the CDR3 is 15 residues. The V segment lost 7 bases and the J segment 2 bases; nucleotides outside the gene matches: 7. The CDR3 DNA is TGTGCCAGCACCTTTGGACAGGGGAACACAGATACGCAGTATTTT. Its translation: CASTFGQGNTDTQYF.

The chain employs TRBV4-1 and TRBJ2-1; D is unresolved. The CDR3 is 12 residues long. The V gene lost 0 bases and the J gene lost 8 bases, with 5 bases spanning the gap. CDR1 and CDR2 (germline): MGHRA, YSYEKL. For the CDR3, the DNA is TGCGCCAGCAGCCAAGATGTCCATGAGCAGTTCTTC. It yields the protein CASSQDVHEQFF.

The V and J genes are TRBV9 and TRBJ2-1, with 8 bases aligning to TRBD2. With 0 bases clipped from V and 7 bases from J, the junction kept 12 bases outside the gene matches. This CDR3 has 17 residues. Germline V gene data show CDR1 as SGDLS and CDR2 as YYNGEE. This chain's CDR3 is CASSVAGGGRTTNEQFF. The DNA of the CDR3 is TGTGCCAGCAGCGTAGCGGGAGGGGGACGGACTACAAATGAGCAGTTCTTC. Drawing the rest from reference TRBV9 and TRBJ2-1, the complete variable domain is DSGVTQTPKHLITATGQRVTLRCSPRSGDLSVYWYQQSLDQGLQFLIQYYNGEERAKGNILERFSAQQFPDLHSELNLSSLELGDSALYFCASSVAGGGRTTNEQFFGPGTRLTVL.

This clonotype was seen more than once but under ten times. J is TRBJ2-7 and V is TRBV27; tentatively, D is TRBD2 (6 bases). Germline V gene lookup returns CDR1 MNHEY and CDR2 SMNVEV (reference sequence). V lost 4 bases and J lost 6, with 16 bases in between. The CDR3 covers 14 residues. CDR3 residues: CASSSRRDPGEQYF. The CDR3 DNA reads TGTGCCAGCAGTTCAAGGCGGGACCCCGGCGAGCAGTACTTC.

The chain links TRBV5-1 to TRBJ2-7; 8 bases map to TRBD1. This CDR3 contains 15 residues. The V gene end was trimmed by 0 bases and the J gene end by 5 bases; junction bases not matched to a gene: 7. Per the germline V gene, CDR1 is SGHRS and CDR2 is YFSETQ. DNA of the CDR3: TGCGCCAGCAGCTTGGCCTGGACAGGGTACGACGAGCAGTACTTC. It translates to CASSLAWTGYDEQYF.

V and J are TRBV10-3 and TRBJ2-7; the D gene is possibly TRBD2 (6 bases). Germline V gene sequence: CDR1 ENHRY, CDR2 SYGVKD. This CDR3 is built from 13 residues. Trimming stripped 4 bases from V and 4 bases from J, with 11 bases between. CDR3 nucleotide sequence: TGTGCCATCAGTGCGGGACTGACTTACGAGCAGTACTTC. It encodes CAISAGLTYEQYF.

This clonotype was counted at least ten times. The gene calls are TRBV29-1 and TRBJ2-1; 8 nucleotides agree with TRBD1. Unmatched junction bases numbered 6, after V lost 6 bases and J lost 5 bases. Germline V gene lookup returns CDR1 SQVTM and CDR2 ANQGSEA. CDR3 length equals 13 residues. The CDR3 nucleotides read TGCAGCGTGGGAATGACAGGGGACAATGAGCAGTTCTTC. Translation gives CSVGMTGDNEQFF.

The chain employs TRBV28 and TRBJ2-7; D is possibly TRBD2 (6 bases). CDR1 and CDR2 from the germline V gene are MDHEN and SYDVKM. Trimming took off 6 bases at V and 1 base at J, with 13 bases between the two ends. CDR3 length: 14 amino acids. The CDR3 DNA sequence: TGTGCCAGCAGCGGCTGGGACTCTTCCTACGAGCAGTACTTC. Amino acids: CASSGWDSSYEQYF.

The rearrangement joins TRBV28 to TRBJ2-5, with 7 bases fitting TRBD1. V shed 1 base, J shed 4 bases, and the junction held 0 bases outside the gene matches. The CDR3 covers 13 residues. CDR1 MDHEN and CDR2 SYDVKM come from the germline V gene. CDR3 in DNA: TGTGCCAGCAGTTTATACAGGGGAGAGACCCAGTACTTC. Its translation is CASSLYRGETQYF. The whole variable domain, remainder taken from reference TRBV28 and TRBJ2-5, is DVKVTQSSRYLVKRTGEKVFLECVQDMDHENMFWYRQDPGLGLRLIYFSYDVKMKEKGDIPEGYSVSREKKERFSLILESASTNQTSMYLCASSLYRGETQYFGPGTRLLVL.

This clonotype was counted a few times. CDR3 in amino acids: CASTLDGPDYNEQFF. The CDR3 bases are TGCGCCAGCACCCTCGACGGCCCCGACTACAATGAGCAGTTCTTC. The chain employs TRBV5-1 and TRBJ2-1; D unclear. V lost 6 bases to trimming and J lost 3 bases, with 16 bases between them. The CDR3 totals 15 residues. Germline CDR1 SGHRS, CDR2 YFSETQ. Variable domain in full (rest from reference TRBV5-1 and TRBJ2-1): KAGVTQTPRYLIKTRGQQVTLSCSPISGHRSVSWYQQTPGQGLQFLFEYFSETQRNKGNFPGRFSGRQFSNSRSEMNVSTLELGDSALYLCASTLDGPDYNEQFFGPGTRLTVL.

The table lists this clonotype with a few counts. The V gene is TRBV7-6, the J gene TRBJ2-7; D is possibly TRBD1 (5 bases). Per the germline V gene, CDR1 is SGHVS and CDR2 is FNYEAQ. The length of the CDR3 is 14 residues. Trimming removed 1 base from V and 5 bases from J, with 12 bases in between. The CDR3 here is CASSLGAGKDEQYF. CDR3 DNA sequence: TGTGCCAGCAGCTTAGGGGCAGGGAAGGACGAGCAGTACTTC.

The CDR3 region is CASSRTSSQETQYF. The CDR3 DNA follows: TGTGCCAGCAGCAGGACTAGTTCCCAAGAGACCCAGTACTTC. V gene TRBV7-9 combines with J gene TRBJ2-5; 7 bases line up with TRBD2. The CDR3 totals 14 residues. Germline CDR1 SEHNR, CDR2 FQNEAQ (reference sequence). With V trimmed by 5 bases and J by 1 base, 4 bases remained unmatched. Full variable domain (remainder filled in from reference TRBV7-9 and TRBJ2-5): DTGVSQNPRHKITKRGQNVTFRCDPISEHNRLYWYRQTLGQGPEFLTYFQNEAQLEKSRLLSDRFSAERPKGSFSTLEIQRTEQGDSAMYLCASSRTSSQETQYFGPGTRLLVL.

This clonotype has ten or more counts. The CDR3: CASSPQDRAGTEAFF. The CDR3 DNA is TGCGCCAGCAGCCCACAGGACAGGGCCGGAACTGAAGCTTTCTTT. V usage is TRBV5-1 and J usage is TRBJ1-1; 8 bases map to TRBD1. Germline V gives CDR1 SGHRS, CDR2 YFSETQ. The CDR3 sequence is 15 residues long. V lost 4 bases and J lost 5; bases outside the gene matches: 10.

The chain couples TRBV7-3 to TRBJ2-1; the D is unclear. Between the trimmed V and J ends, which lost 5 bases and 5 bases, there was a span of 13 bases. This CDR3 has 14 residues. Germline CDR1 SGHTA, CDR2 FQGTGA. The CDR3 region is CASSVGQDHNEQFF. The DNA of the CDR3 is TGTGCCAGCAGCGTCGGCCAGGACCACAATGAGCAGTTCTTC.

The chain has TRBV28 and TRBJ2-1; D is unclear. The V gene's germline CDR1 is MDHEN and CDR2 SYDVKM. The CDR3 runs to 16 residues. The V gene lost 5 bases and the J gene lost 0 bases, with 14 bases spanning the gap. The chain's CDR3 is CASSLLRSSSYNEQFF. The CDR3 DNA sequence: TGTGCCAGCAGTCTCCTCCGTTCGAGCTCCTACAATGAGCAGTTCTTC.

The V call is TRBV4-1, the J call TRBJ2-2, with a tentative D call TRBD1 (6 bases). CDR1 MGHRA and CDR2 YSYEKL come from the germline V gene. The CDR3 runs 13 residues. Deletions cut 3 bases from V and 7 bases from J, with 9 bases between. The DNA for the CDR3 is TGCGCCAGCAGCCAGGGGGCCGGCGGGGAGCTGTTTTTT. Amino acids: CASSQGAGGELFF.